These 2 T cell receptor beta chains came from one sample sequenced in a study of blood T cell repertoires in COVID-19. Sequenced by immunoSEQ multiplex PCR; TCRdb stores in-frame clones only, minus some. This table has approximately 16,000 clones, about 88% appearing once. The specimen sequenced was peripheral blood. These receptors were taken from a man in his sixties with acute or convalescent COVID-19.

This clone was detected only a few times. V usage is TRBV13 and J usage is TRBJ1-5, with 8 positions matching TRBD1. Germline CDR1 is PRHDT and CDR2 is FYEKMQ (reference sequence). The J segment lost 7 bases and the V segment lost 3 bases, leaving 8 bases of the junction unmatched. The CDR3 is 15 amino acids. Written as DNA, the CDR3 is TGTGCCAGCAGCTTTGGGACAGGTGGCGGCCAGCCCCAGCATTTT. It translates to CASSFGTGGGQPQHF.

This chain connects TRBV7-9 to TRBJ1-3; tentative D call: TRBD1 (6 bases). This CDR3 region has 16 residues. V was pared by 1 base and J by 4 bases, with 14 bases between. CDR1 SEHNR and CDR2 FQNEAQ come from the germline V gene (reference sequence). The CDR3 protein is CASSLGVGAPGNTIYF. The DNA for the CDR3 is TGTGCCAGCAGCTTAGGGGTGGGGGCACCGGGAAACACCATATATTTT.